This TCR delta chain was obtained from a study of γδ T cells in repeated Plasmodium falciparum infection. Across the study: Age- and gender-matched Australian children served as comparison for malaria-exposed Malian children.

This clone has a count of ten or more. TRG and TRD sequences were obtained from every sorted gammadelta sample. TCRdb reprocessed the multiplex PCR reads through CATT. The repertoire consists of 70,000 to 95,000 delta-chain clones, with 1.4% occurring once and the leading ten covering 7% to 9.5%. The receptor was isolated from a pool of human donors (malaria-infected and uninfected, not separated). The sequenced sample consisted of gamma-delta T cells from blood.

The CDR3 protein is CALGEEDRSDKLIF. In nucleotides, the CDR3 is TGTGCTCTTGGGGAAGAGGATAGGTCCGATAAACTCATCTTT. This chain connects TRDV1 to TRDJ1; tentative D call: TRDD3 (5 bases). The CDR3 loop spans 14 amino acids. The V end was cut by 2 bases, the J end by 3 bases, with 10 bases between. CDR1 and CDR2 (germline): TSWWSYY, QGS.